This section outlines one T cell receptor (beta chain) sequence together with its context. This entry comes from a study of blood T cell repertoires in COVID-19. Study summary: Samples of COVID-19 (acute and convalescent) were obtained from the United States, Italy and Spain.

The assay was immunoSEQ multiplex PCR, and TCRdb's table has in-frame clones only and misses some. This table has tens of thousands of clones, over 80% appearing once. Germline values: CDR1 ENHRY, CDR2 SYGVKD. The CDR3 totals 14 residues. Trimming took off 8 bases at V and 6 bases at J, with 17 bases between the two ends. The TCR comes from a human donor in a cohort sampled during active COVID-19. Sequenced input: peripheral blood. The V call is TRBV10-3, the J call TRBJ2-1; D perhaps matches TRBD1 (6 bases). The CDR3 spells CAIRSKDSPNEQFF. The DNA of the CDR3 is TGTGCCATCCGGTCAAAGGACAGTCCCAATGAGCAGTTCTTC.